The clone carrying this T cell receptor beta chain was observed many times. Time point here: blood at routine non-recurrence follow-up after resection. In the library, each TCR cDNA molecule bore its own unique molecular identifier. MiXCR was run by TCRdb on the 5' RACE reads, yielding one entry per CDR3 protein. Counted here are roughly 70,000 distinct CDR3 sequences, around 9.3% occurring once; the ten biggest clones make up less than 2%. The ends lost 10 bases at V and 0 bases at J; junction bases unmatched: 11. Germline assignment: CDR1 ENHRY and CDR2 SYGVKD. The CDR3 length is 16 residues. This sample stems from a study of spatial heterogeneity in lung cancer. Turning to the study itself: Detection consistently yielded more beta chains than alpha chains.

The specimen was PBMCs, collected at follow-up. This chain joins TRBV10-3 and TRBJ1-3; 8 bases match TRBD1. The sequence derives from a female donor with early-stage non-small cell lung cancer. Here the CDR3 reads CATTRQGASSGNTIYF. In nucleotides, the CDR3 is TGTGCCACCACCCGCCAGGGGGCCAGCTCTGGAAACACCATATATTTT.